This TCR beta chain stems from a study of cytomegalovirus exposure and HLA in healthy donors. The CDR3 covers 15 residues. CDR1 and CDR2 (germline): SQVTM, ANQGSEA. J lost 4 bases, V lost 5 bases, and 7 bases had no gene match. It was with 60 Vbeta and 13 Jbeta primers that the PCR ran. Some clones are missing from TCRdb's copy, which holds only in-frame ones; the method was immunoSEQ multiplex PCR. The sample has about 160,000 clones; approximately 80% are singletons. The source of this sequence is a female donor in good health and CMV-seronegative. The chain has TRBV29-1 and TRBJ2-1; TRBD2 matches at 11 bases. The source material was PBMCs. The CDR3 DNA follows: TGCAGCGTTTCTTCTAGCGGGGGGATTTACAATGAGCAGTTCTTC. Its protein is CSVSSSGGIYNEQFF.